These T cell receptor beta chains were read from a single sample in a study of blood T cell repertoires in COVID-19. Libraries were prepared by immunoSEQ multiplex PCR; TCRdb keeps only in-frame clonotypes and omits some of them. This table holds about 370,000 clones, more than 70% found once. The material sequenced was peripheral blood. These receptor sequences come from a woman under 40 with COVID-19, enrolled during active disease. Each CDR3 is given with its conserved first and last residue. The order of the fields is J gene, V gene, D gene, clone size, CDR3 protein, CDR3 DNA. D genes are given only for firm matches. Clone size, where shown, is once, few, many, or a class for clones that have expanded.

>TRBJ1-6|TRBV27|NA|NA
CAASPLHF
TGTGCAGCCTCACCCCTCCACTTT
>TRBJ2-7|TRBV7-2|TRBD1|NA
CASSLAPGQGNLYEQYF
TGTGCCAGCAGCTTAGCGCCGGGACAGGGGAATCTCTACGAGCAGTACTTC
>TRBJ2-5|TRBV5-4|TRBD2|NA
CASSSVSGGYQETQYF
TGTGCCAGCAGCTCGGTTAGCGGGGGGTACCAAGAGACCCAGTACTTC
>TRBJ2-3|TRBV18|TRBD2|once
CASSPPQRGGRVTDTQYF
TGTGCCAGCTCACCACCGCAGCGGGGGGGCCGAGTCACAGATACGCAGTATTTT
>TRBJ1-2|TRBV6-2/TRBV6-3|NA|NA
CASSFMTERGYTF
TGTGCCAGCAGTTTTATGACGGAGAGGGGCTACACCTTC
>TRBJ1-5|TRBV7-2|NA|once
CASKDRGNQPQHF
TGTGCCAGCAAAGATCGGGGGAATCAGCCCCAGCATTTT
>TRBJ2-7|TRBV10-3|NA|once
CAISGQGTYEQYF
TGTGCCATCAGTGGCCAGGGCACCTACGAGCAGTACTTC
>TRBJ2-1|TRBV2|TRBD1|few
CASSEANQGARNEQFF
TGTGCCAGCAGTGAAGCGAACCAGGGGGCGAGGAATGAGCAGTTCTTC
>TRBJ2-7|TRBV7-2|NA|NA
CASSSGILGEQYF
TGTGCCAGCAGCTCAGGAATTCTCGGCGAGCAGTACTTC
>TRBJ2-1|TRBV6-5|TRBD1|NA
CASSRGQGIYNEQFF
TGTGCCAGCAGTCGCGGACAGGGTATCTACAATGAGCAGTTCTTC
>TRBJ1-2|TRBV15|TRBD1|NA
CATSGETGGAYGYTF
TGTGCCACCAGCGGAGAAACAGGGGGCGCTTATGGCTACACCTTC
>TRBJ1-4|TRBV29-1|NA|NA
CSVEAGNEKLFF
TGCAGCGTTGAGGCCGGGAATGAAAAACTGTTTTTT
>TRBJ1-1|TRBV6-5|NA|NA
CASSYSANTEAFF
TGTGCCAGCAGTTACTCGGCGAACACTGAAGCTTTCTTT
>TRBJ2-2|TRBV5-6|TRBD1|NA
CASSLTGGTGELFF
TGTGCCAGCAGCTTGACAGGGGGCACCGGGGAGCTGTTTTTT
>TRBJ2-1|TRBV7-2|TRBD1|NA
CASSLASGTGLNEQFF
TGTGCCAGCAGCTTAGCCTCCGGGACAGGGCTCAATGAGCAGTTCTTC
>TRBJ1-5|TRBV4-3|TRBD1|NA
CASSHGTGENQPQHF
TGCGCCAGCAGCCATGGGACAGGGGAGAATCAGCCCCAGCATTTT
>TRBJ2-5|TRBV10-2|TRBD2|NA
CASSETQRGGRETQYF
TGCGCCAGCAGTGAAACCCAGCGGGGGGGCAGAGAGACCCAGTACTTC
>TRBJ1-6|TRBV6-5|NA|NA
CASSYTSSPLHF
TGTGCCAGCAGTTACACGAGCTCACCCCTCCACTTT
>TRBJ2-1|TRBV5-4|NA|NA
CASSPPLRGLDLSSYNEQFF
TGTGCCAGCAGCCCCCCCCTGAGGGGACTCGACCTTAGCTCCTACAATGAGCAGTTCTTC
>TRBJ2-3|TRBV2|NA|NA
CASSPLEGTHTDTQYF
TGTGCCAGCTCCCCCCTAGAGGGAACCCACACAGATACGCAGTATTTT
>TRBJ2-5|TRBV7-8|TRBD2|NA
CASSLGLAGEGQYF
TGTGCCAGCAGCTTAGGACTAGCGGGAGAAGGCCAGTACTTC
>TRBJ1-3|TRBV18|NA|NA
CASSPWRDSGNTIYF
TGTGCCAGCTCACCATGGAGGGACTCTGGAAACACCATATATTTT
>TRBJ1-2|TRBV5-6|NA|NA
CASSLGAGYGYGYTF
TGTGCCAGCAGCTTGGGCGCAGGGTACGGCTATGGCTACACCTTC
>TRBJ2-2|TRBV14|TRBD1|NA
CASSPTGGKAGGTGELFF
TGTGCCAGCAGCCCCACAGGGGGGAAGGCCGGGGGCACCGGGGAGCTGTTTTTT
>TRBJ1-2|TRBV2|TRBD1|NA
CASTRPGGAYGYTF
TGTGCCAGCACCCGACCAGGGGGCGCGTATGGCTACACCTTC
>TRBJ2-1|TRBV4-3|TRBD2|NA
CASSQSTSGGPLSSYNEQFF
TGCGCCAGCAGCCAATCCACTAGCGGGGGGCCCCTAAGCTCCTACAATGAGCAGTTCTTC
>TRBJ1-3|TRBV6-1|NA|NA
CASSEEGGFGNTIYF
TGTGCCAGCAGTGAAGAAGGCGGGTTCGGAAACACCATATATTTT
>TRBJ2-5|TRBV18|NA|NA
CASSRKHLETQYF
TGTGCCAGCTCACGAAAGCATTTGGAGACCCAGTACTTC
>TRBJ2-5|TRBV5-6|TRBD1|few
CASRSRGQNQETQYF
TGTGCCAGCAGGTCAAGGGGACAGAACCAAGAGACCCAGTACTTC
>TRBJ1-1|TRBV9|NA|NA
CASSVDGSGAEAFF
TGTGCCAGCAGCGTAGACGGGTCAGGGGCTGAAGCTTTCTTT
>TRBJ2-1|TRBV7-9|NA|few
CASSLRGGGNEQFF
TGTGCCAGCAGCTTACGGGGAGGGGGCAATGAGCAGTTCTTC
>TRBJ2-7|TRBV6-5|NA|NA
CASSIPGVGEQYF
TGTGCCAGCAGTATCCCAGGGGTAGGCGAGCAGTACTTC
>TRBJ1-1|TRBV5-1|NA|NA
CASSLAQGGEAFF
TGCGCCAGCAGCTTGGCCCAAGGGGGTGAAGCTTTCTTT
>TRBJ2-1|TRBV19|TRBD2|once
CASSIVPAGYNEQFF
TGTGCCAGTAGTATCGTCCCAGCGGGGTACAATGAGCAGTTCTTC
>TRBJ2-4|TRBV6-5|NA|NA
CASRAEPTANIQYF
TGTGCCAGCAGGGCGGAACCGACAGCAAACATTCAGTACTTC
>TRBJ1-4|TRBV7-9|NA|NA
CASSTTEAGANEKLFF
TGTGCCAGCAGCACAACAGAGGCGGGGGCTAATGAAAAACTGTTTTTT
>TRBJ2-3|TRBV5-1|TRBD2|NA
CASSLGTRAGVSTDTQYF
TGCGCCAGCAGCTTGGGGACGAGAGCGGGAGTAAGCACAGATACGCAGTATTTT
>TRBJ2-5|TRBV7-2|TRBD1|once
CASSLGGGQGHETQYF
TGTGCCAGCAGCTTAGGAGGGGGACAGGGTCATGAGACCCAGTACTTC
>TRBJ2-1|TRBV2|TRBD2|NA
CASSEQKREVYNEQFF
TGTGCCAGCAGTGAGCAGAAGCGGGAGGTCTACAATGAGCAGTTCTTC